This T cell receptor (beta chain) was sequenced for a study of naive and memory T cell subsets. An equimolar mix of two oligonucleotides served as the beta constant-region primer for TRBC1 and TRBC2. Ligated cDNA was amplified by four rounds of PCR with nested alpha and beta constant-region primers and SP2. A 12-nucleotide UMI and the SP2 primer were added to the cDNA 3' end by oligonucleotide ligation. TCRdb used MiXCR to reprocess the UMI-ligation and nested PCR reads, holding one entry per CDR3 protein. This repertoire shows approximately 140,000 distinct CDR3 sequences, about 20% found once; its top ten account for 0.095% to 0.12%. In its sample, this clonotype was seen many times. The antigen remains unidentified. Study results and caveats: TCR counts from RNA may reflect activation-linked expression changes. Gini index rose across naive, CM, EM and EMRA in CD4 and CD8. Naive repertoires, especially CD8, held a few larger clonotypes, possibly memory cells re-expressing CD45RA.

This CDR3 region has 15 residues. V trimming: 6 bases; J trimming: 3 bases; junction bases outside the gene matches: 7. Germline-derived CDR1 and CDR2 are MNHEY and SVGAGI. The V gene is TRBV6-5, the J gene TRBJ1-5; the match to TRBD1 covers 8 bases. The sequence was obtained from a human donor in good health. Sequencing was performed on naive CD4+ T cells from blood. The DNA of the CDR3 is TGTGCCAGCAGCCCAGGGACAGGTGTCAATCAGCCCCAGCATTTT. It is translated as CASSPGTGVNQPQHF.